What follows are 29 T cell receptor beta chains derived from one specimen sequenced in a study of cytomegalovirus exposure and HLA in healthy donors. Sequencing was performed with immunoSEQ multiplex PCR; in TCRdb, only in-frame clones are kept and a portion is missing. Of around 170,000 clones listed, roughly 85% are singletons. The specimen was PBMCs. The receptors were sampled from a man younger than 35 in good health and CMV-seropositive.

The chain has TRBV9 and TRBJ1-2; 8 bases line up with TRBD1. Trimming at V came to 2 bases and at J to 4 bases, leaving 7 bases not matched to a gene. CDR3 size: 15 residues. The V gene's germline CDR1 is SGDLS and CDR2 YYNGEE. In DNA form, the CDR3 reads TGTGCCAGCAGCGTGCAGGGGGCGCGAAGCTATGGCTACACCTTC. It yields the protein CASSVQGARSYGYTF.

This clone was counted a single time. V is TRBV6-1 and J is TRBJ2-7; 11 nucleotides line up with TRBD2. Trimming removed 6 bases from V and 3 bases from J; junction bases left unmatched: 4. CDR1 MNHNS and CDR2 SASEGT come from the germline V gene. This CDR3 has 14 residues. CDR3 nucleotide sequence: TGTGCCAGCAGAGGGACTAGCGGAAACTACGAGCAGTACTTC. Amino acid sequence: CASRGTSGNYEQYF.

This clone has a single count. This chain joins TRBV28 and TRBJ1-2, with D perhaps matching TRBD1 (6 bases). CDR3 length: 15 amino acids. Trimming took off 6 bases at V and 3 bases at J, with 17 bases between the two ends. Germline V lookup: CDR1 MDHEN, CDR2 SYDVKM. Here the CDR3 reads CASSSDSLGYYGYTF. The CDR3, as DNA: TGTGCCAGCAGCTCGGACAGCCTGGGGTACTATGGCTACACCTTC.

This clone came up a few times. The chain uses TRBV28 and TRBJ1-3; D remains ambiguous. Between the trimmed V and J ends, which lost 10 bases and 0 bases, there was a span of 19 bases. CDR3 length: 16 residues. From germline, CDR1 is MDHEN and CDR2 SYDVKM. The CDR3 DNA follows: TGTGCCACGGGAGGTGGAGGAGGTTACTCTGGAAACACCATATATTTT. Translation: CATGGGGGYSGNTIYF.

This chain joins TRBV11-3 and TRBJ1-6, with D tentatively TRBD1 (5 bases). The CDR3 totals 16 residues. Germline CDR1 is SGHNT and CDR2 is YENEEA. V lost 2 bases to trimming and J lost 10 bases, with 18 bases between them. The CDR3 DNA reads as TGTGCCAGCAGCTTATCAATGCGGGGGGGAAAATCACCCCTCCACTTT. Its protein is CASSLSMRGGKSPLHF.

The V call is TRBV27, the J call TRBJ1-1; 9 bases fit TRBD1. V gave up 5 bases and J gave up 2 bases; unmatched junction bases: 6. In germline, CDR1 is MNHEY, CDR2 SMNVEV (reference sequence). This CDR3 has 15 residues. In DNA, the CDR3 is TGTGCCAGCAGTCCGAGGGACAGGGCAAACACTGAAGCTTTCTTT. Its translation is CASSPRDRANTEAFF.

The V gene is TRBV9, the J gene TRBJ1-5; D unresolved. Germline assignment: CDR1 SGDLS and CDR2 YYNGEE. The CDR3 runs to 14 residues. V was trimmed by 0 bases and J by 3 bases, leaving 7 bases between them. CDR3: CASSVGSVNQPQHF. In DNA, the CDR3 is TGTGCCAGCAGCGTAGGCAGCGTCAATCAGCCCCAGCATTTT.

V is TRBV25-1 and J is TRBJ1-4; D perhaps matches TRBD1 (6 bases). This CDR3 region has 15 residues. With 5 bases removed from V and 7 bases from J, the gap between germline ends came to 17 bases. Germline CDR1 reads MGHDK; CDR2 reads SYGVNS. CDR3 in amino acids: CASSPPGQGPEKLFF. CDR3 bases: TGTGCCAGCAGTCCCCCGGGACAAGGGCCTGAAAAACTGTTTTTT.

The genes are TRBV6-6 and TRBJ1-2, with 9 bases matching TRBD1. Trimming took 6 bases from V and 6 from J; bases not matched to a gene: 11. Germline V gene sequence: CDR1 MNHNY, CDR2 SVGAGI (reference sequence). The CDR3 length is 15 residues. CDR3 sequence reads: CASSNRGQEKNGYTF. The CDR3 DNA reads as TGTGCCAGCAGCAACAGGGGGCAGGAGAAAAATGGCTACACCTTC.

The V and J genes are TRBV29-1 and TRBJ1-1; 9 bases agree with TRBD1. CDR1 is SQVTM, CDR2 ANQGSEA, per germline. The CDR3 loop spans 13 amino acids. Trimming removed 2 bases from V and 10 bases from J; junction bases left unmatched: 8. Here the CDR3 reads CSVEKGQGRGAFF. CDR3 DNA sequence: TGCAGCGTTGAAAAGGGACAGGGAAGGGGAGCTTTCTTT.

The chain recombines TRBV6-1 with TRBJ1-1; no clear D gene. The V gene lost 6 bases and the J gene lost 4 bases, with 15 bases spanning the gap. The CDR3 extends over 14 amino acids. The V gene's germline CDR1 is MNHNS and CDR2 SASEGT. CDR3 sequence reads: CASSLNFPGTEAFF. The CDR3 region has the DNA TGTGCCAGCAGCCTTAATTTTCCGGGCACTGAAGCTTTCTTT.

Here the CDR3 reads CASTTRRGYQETQYF. Written as DNA, the CDR3 is TGTGCCAGCACCACTAGGCGGGGATACCAAGAGACCCAGTACTTC. The chain carries TRBV13 and TRBJ2-5, with D perhaps matching TRBD2 (6 bases). Trimming stripped 7 bases from V and 0 bases from J, with 15 bases between. CDR1 and CDR2 (germline): PRHDT, FYEKMQ (reference sequence). This CDR3 region has 15 residues. The variable domain in full, completed from reference TRBV13 and TRBJ2-5, reads AAGVIQSPRHLIKEKRETATLKCYPIPRHDTVYWYQQGPGQDPQFLISFYEKMQSDKGSIPDRFSAQQFSDYHSELNMSSLELGDSALYFCASTTRRGYQETQYFGPGTRLLVL.

The chain combines TRBV7-9 with TRBJ1-3, with 9 nucleotides matching TRBD1. V dropped 6 bases and J dropped 1; count of bases not matched to a gene: 7. This CDR3 has 16 amino acids. The V gene's germline CDR1 is SEHNR and CDR2 FQNEAQ (reference sequence). DNA of the CDR3: TGTGCCAGCAGACCCCAGACAGGGGGGTCTGGAAACACCATATATTTT. Translated, it gives CASRPQTGGSGNTIYF. Drawing the rest from reference TRBV7-9 and TRBJ1-3, the complete variable domain is DTGVSQNPRHKITKRGQNVTFRCDPISEHNRLYWYRQTLGQGPEFLTYFQNEAQLEKSRLLSDRFSAERPKGSFSTLEIQRTEQGDSAMYLCASRPQTGGSGNTIYFGEGSWLTVV.

This chain uses TRBV28 with TRBJ1-2, with D possibly TRBD1 on 5 matching bases. V lost 3 bases, J lost 5 bases, and 7 bases lay in between. Germline CDR1 MDHEN, CDR2 SYDVKM. The CDR3 consists of 12 residues. Here the CDR3 reads CASSFTGYGYTF. CDR3 nucleotides: TGTGCCAGCAGTTTTACAGGATATGGCTACACCTTC.

The V and J genes are TRBV15 and TRBJ2-1; 7 bases line up with TRBD2. The CDR3 has 14 residues. Germline loops: CDR1 LNHNV, CDR2 YYDKDF (reference sequence). After removal of 1 base from V and 7 bases from J, the junction contained 4 bases not matched to a gene. This chain's CDR3 is CATSRAGTINEQFF. Here the CDR3 DNA reads TGTGCCACCAGCAGAGCAGGGACTATAAATGAGCAGTTCTTC. Based on the CDR3 plus reference TRBV15 and TRBJ2-1, the full variable domain is DAMVIQNPRYQVTQFGKPVTLSCSQTLNHNVMYWYQQKSSQAPKLLFHYYDKDFNNEADTPDNFQSRRPNTSFCFLDIRSPGLGDTAMYLCATSRAGTINEQFFGPGTRLTVL.

This clone was counted a single time. The J gene is TRBJ1-2, the V gene TRBV6-5, with TRBD1 matching 7 bases. With 6 bases clipped from V and 2 bases from J, the junction kept 3 bases outside the gene matches. Per the germline V gene, CDR1 is MNHEY and CDR2 is SVGAGI. The CDR3 totals 13 residues. CDR3 DNA: TGTGCCAGCAGACAGGGGCCGAACTATGGCTACACCTTC. It is translated as CASRQGPNYGYTF.

This clone was detected only once. The V gene is TRBV11-2, the J gene TRBJ2-1; 7 positions agree with TRBD1. Trimming removed 3 bases from V and 6 bases from J; junction bases left unmatched: 2. The CDR3 consists of 13 residues. The germline gives CDR1 SGHAT, CDR2 FQNNGV. The CDR3 nucleotides read TGTGCCAGCAGCTTGGACAGGAGCAATGAGCAGTTCTTC. Protein: CASSLDRSNEQFF.

The J gene is TRBJ2-3, the V gene TRBV11-2; 9 nucleotides match TRBD2. The germline CDR1 and CDR2 sequences are SGHAT and FQNNGV. The V segment lost 6 bases and the J segment 1 base; nucleotides outside the gene matches: 17. The length of the CDR3 is 19 residues. The CDR3 loop is CASRWGETSGAKGTDTQYF. DNA of the CDR3: TGTGCCAGCAGATGGGGGGAGACTAGCGGCGCTAAGGGCACAGATACGCAGTATTTT.

The genes are TRBV28 and TRBJ1-4; weak D call: TRBD1 (6 bases). Germline V gene lookup returns CDR1 MDHEN and CDR2 SYDVKM. V shed 6 bases and J shed 0 bases, with 11 bases lying between them. The CDR3 contains 15 residues. The CDR3 sequence is CASSTSGATNEKLFF. CDR3 DNA sequence: TGTGCCAGCAGCACCTCAGGGGCAACTAATGAAAAACTGTTTTTT.

V gene TRBV15 combines with J gene TRBJ1-4, with D possibly being TRBD1 (5 bases). Germline V gene lookup returns CDR1 LNHNV and CDR2 YYDKDF (reference sequence). The V gene lost 0 bases and the J gene lost 3 bases, with 20 bases spanning the gap. This CDR3 spans 19 amino acids. CDR3 in amino acids: CATSRDLQSGGRPNEKLFF. The CDR3 nucleotides are TGTGCCACCAGCAGAGATCTTCAGTCCGGGGGAAGGCCTAATGAAAAACTGTTTTTT.

V and J are TRBV12-5 and TRBJ2-2, with 13 bases lining up with TRBD2. The germline CDR1 and CDR2 sequences are LGHNT and FRNRAP. J lost 0 bases, V lost 4 bases, and 11 bases had no gene match. The CDR3 contains 20 residues. The chain's CDR3 is CASGSVSGTSGVPNTGELFF. CDR3 nucleotides: TGTGCTAGTGGTTCCGTCTCGGGGACTAGCGGGGTCCCGAACACCGGGGAGCTGTTTTTT.

V is TRBV18 and J is TRBJ1-2; 10 bases agree with TRBD1. Germline V gene sequence: CDR1 KGHSH, CDR2 LQKENI. The CDR3 has 15 residues. V was clipped by 2 bases and J by 3 bases; unmatched bases: 3. The CDR3 DNA reads TGTGCCAGCTCACCAGCCGGGACAGGGGACTATGGCTACACCTTC. Translated, it gives CASSPAGTGDYGYTF.

CDR3 nucleotides: TGTGCCAGCAGCCCGGGACAGGATGTTCGCGAGCAGTACTTC. This codes for CASSPGQDVREQYF. The rearrangement uses TRBV5-4 and TRBJ2-7; the match to TRBD1 covers 8 bases. The J segment lost 6 bases and the V segment lost 4 bases, leaving 9 bases of the junction unmatched. Germline CDR1 and CDR2: SGHNT and YYREEE (reference sequence). The CDR3 covers 14 residues.

The genes are TRBV6-1 and TRBJ2-7; 8 positions agree with TRBD2. This CDR3 comprises 15 residues. Germline CDR1 is MNHNS and CDR2 is SASEGT. The junction had 12 bases not matched to a gene; V was cut back by 7 bases and J by 4 bases. The CDR3 DNA follows: TGTGCCAGCACCGTAGCGGGGACCATGCGGTACGAGCAGTACTTC. Its protein is CASTVAGTMRYEQYF.

This clone was seen more than once but under ten times. The gene calls are TRBV14 and TRBJ2-7, with D possibly matching TRBD1 (6 bases). The CDR3 contains 15 residues. V lost 3 bases and J lost 5, with 17 bases in between. Germline V CDR1 and CDR2: SGHDN, FVKESK. CDR3 coding DNA: TGTGCCAGCAGCCATCTTGGGGCAGGGGCGGACGAGCAGTACTTC. Translated, it gives CASSHLGAGADEQYF. The whole variable domain, filled in from reference TRBV14 and TRBJ2-7, reads EAGVTQFPSHSVIEKGQTVTLRCDPISGHDNLYWYRRVMGKEIKFLLHFVKESKQDESGMPNNRFLAERTGGTYSTLKVQPAELEDSGVYFCASSHLGAGADEQYFGPGTRLTVT.

The V and J genes are TRBV2 and TRBJ2-3, with TRBD2 matching over 8 bases. CDR3 size: 15 residues. CDR1 and CDR2 from the germline V gene are SNHLY and FYNNEI. V trimming: 2 bases; J trimming: 7 bases; junction bases outside the gene matches: 8. CDR3 nucleotides: TGTGCCAGCAGTGAAACGGGGGGGGGTGGAAATACGCAGTATTTT. Translation: CASSETGGGGNTQYF.

The rearrangement joins TRBV7-2 to TRBJ2-2, with 9 positions matching TRBD2. This CDR3 has 18 amino acids. V was pared by 2 bases and J by 5 bases, with 12 bases of the junction left unmatched. Looked up from germline, CDR1 is SGHTA and CDR2 is FQGNSA. CDR3 in DNA: TGTGCCAGCAGCTTAACCCTTGGGGCGGGAGGGCCGACCGGGGAGCTGTTTTTT. Translated, it gives CASSLTLGAGGPTGELFF.

The rearrangement uses TRBV29-1 and TRBJ2-5; 9 positions agree with TRBD1. The CDR3 length is 15 residues. Germline V gene sequence: CDR1 SQVTM, CDR2 ANQGSEA. V lost 6 bases, J lost 0 bases, and 8 bases stayed unmatched. The CDR3: CSVGRGQGNQETQYF. The CDR3 DNA reads TGCAGCGTGGGAAGGGGACAGGGTAACCAAGAGACCCAGTACTTC.

A single count supports this clone. The V call is TRBV27, the J call TRBJ1-1, with no clear D. CDR1 MNHEY and CDR2 SMNVEV come from the germline V gene (reference sequence). This CDR3 comprises 13 residues. Trimming took off 4 bases at V and 1 base at J, with 7 bases between the two ends. CDR3: CASSSGSNTEAFF. CDR3 in DNA: TGTGCCAGCAGTTCCGGTTCGAACACTGAAGCTTTCTTT.